The clone carrying this T cell receptor (beta chain) was seen a handful of times. Together with a sample-barcoded 5' primer, a J-beta primer mix was included in a second PCR lasting roughly 6 to 12 cycles. MiXCR, applied by TCRdb to the 5' RACE reads, yields one record per CDR3 protein. In the table there are around 520,000 distinct CDR3 sequences, about 25% of which are singletons. The data were taken from a study of blood T cells in healthy people across ages. Unmatched junction bases numbered 3, after V lost 2 bases and J lost 4 bases. Germline V lookup: CDR1 LGHNT, CDR2 FRNRAP. The CDR3 length is 15 residues. These data were likewise used in another study, on T cells of mothers and their children.

The sequencing sample was made of blood. This TCR was sampled from a boy younger than 10 in good health. J is TRBJ2-3 and V is TRBV12-5; 10 bases are shared with TRBD1. CDR3 DNA sequence: TGTGCTAGTGGTTTGCGACAGGGGGCCGCAGATACGCAGTATTTT. This translates into CASGLRQGAADTQYF. The complete variable domain, with remaining parts taken from reference TRBV12-5 and TRBJ2-3, reads DARVTQTPRHKVTEMGQEVTMRCQPILGHNTVFWYRQTMMQGLELLAYFRNRAPLDDSGMPKDRFSAEMPDATLATLKIQPSEPRDSAVYFCASGLRQGAADTQYFGPGTRLTVL.